The rows below give T cell receptor beta chains drawn from one sample of a study of blood T cell repertoires in COVID-19. Only in-frame clones appear in the TCRdb table, and some are missing; sequencing was by immunoSEQ multiplex PCR. Found here are roughly 130,000 clones, roughly 80% of them singletons; the top ten hold about 17%. The sample comprised peripheral blood. These TCRs come from a woman aged 50 to 60 with acute or convalescent COVID-19. Each CDR3 is given with its conserved first and last residue. The D gene is left open where the match is weak.

d_gene,j_gene,v_gene,CDR3aa
.,TRBJ1-1,TRBV30,CAWSVIPGGGTEAFF
TRBD1,TRBJ1-5,TRBV10-1,CASSGQDRVSNQPQHF
TRBD1,TRBJ2-4,TRBV18,CASSTGTGGGQAKNIQYF
TRBD1,TRBJ1-5,TRBV5-5,CASSWGTASNQPQHF
.,TRBJ2-7,TRBV6-5,CAAGTFSYEQYF
.,TRBJ2-3,TRBV6-2/TRBV6-3,CASSYRRDWGTDTQYF
.,TRBJ2-7,TRBV29-1,CSVLRPGLNHEQYF
.,TRBJ2-7,TRBV6-6,CASSDRNYEQYF
.,TRBJ1-1,TRBV10-3,CAITTMSGGTEAFF
TRBD1,TRBJ1-1,TRBV27,CASSSGQGVSEAFF
TRBD1,TRBJ2-2,TRBV7-9,CASSPGGTGGTGELFF
.,TRBJ2-5,TRBV2,CASKQQLSIQETQYF
.,TRBJ1-5,TRBV27,CASNQKQGIINQPQHF
.,TRBJ2-1,TRBV19,CASRNRDNEQFF
TRBD1,TRBJ1-6,TRBV7-9,CASSLETGGRDSPLHF
.,TRBJ1-3,TRBV5-6,CASSLGGRTKGDTIYF
TRBD2,TRBJ2-2,TRBV9,CASSSLGAGGWDTGELFF
.,TRBJ1-2,TRBV3-1/TRBV3-2,CASSQDGGGYYGYTF
TRBD2,TRBJ2-7,TRBV7-8,CASSFRDYHSYEQYF
.,TRBJ1-5,TRBV7-3,CASSAGGNQPQHF
TRBD1,TRBJ2-6,TRBV6-1,CASSGDSLFSGANVLTF
.,TRBJ1-4,TRBV6-5,CASSLGGQANEKLFF
.,TRBJ2-7,TRBV9,CASSVGVGQSYEQYF
TRBD1,TRBJ2-2,TRBV10-3,CAIGGTGADTGELFF
.,TRBJ1-6,TRBV10-2,CASSSPYSPLHF
TRBD1,TRBJ1-6,TRBV30,CAWSRDRGSPLHF
TRBD1,TRBJ1-6,TRBV6-2/TRBV6-3,CASSYPGGQGYNSPLHF
.,TRBJ1-1,TRBV11-2,CASSPLAGAVNTEAFF
TRBD2,TRBJ2-3,TRBV10-3,CAISDRLAGNTDTQYF
.,TRBJ2-7,TRBV3-1/TRBV3-2,CASSHPVGEQYF
.,TRBJ1-5,TRBV19,CASSRTDSNQPQHF
.,TRBJ2-1,TRBV7-8,CASSPGGREQFF
.,TRBJ2-3,TRBV6-2/TRBV6-3,CASSYIRGGSDTQYF
.,TRBJ1-5,TRBV12-3/TRBV12-4,CASSRDNGPQHF
TRBD1,TRBJ1-5,TRBV2,CASRNRGPQPQHF
.,TRBJ1-1,TRBV5-6,CASSLNGGDTEAFF
TRBD2,TRBJ2-2,TRBV30,CAWSSERGLYFSGELFF
TRBD1,TRBJ2-2,TRBV19,CASRGNTGTGGAGTGELFF
.,TRBJ2-6,TRBV3-1/TRBV3-2,CASSQAGSNGANVLTF
TRBD1,TRBJ1-2,TRBV5-4,CASSLDRGSDGYTF
.,TRBJ2-7,TRBV5-1,CASSLGRDSYEQYF
.,TRBJ1-6,TRBV11-2,CASSLSLANSPLHF
TRBD1,TRBJ2-7,TRBV30,CAWTGTGTYEQYF
TRBD1,TRBJ2-7,TRBV5-1,CASSMGQGVDEQYF
.,TRBJ2-5,TRBV3-1/TRBV3-2,CASKGQNQETQYF
TRBD1,TRBJ2-7,TRBV10-2,CASSLTGPYEQYF
.,TRBJ2-7,TRBV18,CASSPGRFSYEQYF
.,TRBJ2-2,TRBV4-1,CASSQGGRGTSTGELFF
TRBD2,TRBJ2-1,TRBV5-1,CASSFSGAGLAPNEQFF
TRBD1,TRBJ1-2,TRBV6-6,CASRPGGLVYGYTF
.,TRBJ1-4,TRBV6-1,CASSEGRNVNEKLFF
.,TRBJ1-5,TRBV19,CASTRRDLRDQPQHF